Listed here are 17 T cell receptor beta chains from one sample, sequenced in a study of radiation and T cells in renal cell carcinoma. Time point given: baseline pretreatment blood. Specified treatment: 15 Gy SBRT to primary tumor, nephrectomy 4 weeks later. Sequencing used immunoSEQ multiplex PCR; TCRdb keeps in-frame clones, though not all of them. The sample yields about 140,000 clones, around 78% seen once. The sample was blood, taken from a patient whose treatment included radiotherapy and nephrectomy. The origin of the receptors is a woman aged 45-59 years with renal cell carcinoma.

This clone was seen once. CDR3 in amino acids: CASSGKTPRETQYF. CDR3 sequence (DNA): TGTGCCAGCAGCGGGAAGACCCCCAGGGAGACCCAGTACTTC. The chain is built from TRBV9 and TRBJ2-5; D gene uncertain. Germline V gene lookup returns CDR1 SGDLS and CDR2 YYNGEE. The length of the CDR3 is 14 residues. Trimming took off 3 bases at V and 5 bases at J, with 14 bases between the two ends.

The genes are TRBV19 and TRBJ1-1, with a weak D call TRBD1 (6 bases). Germline V CDR1 and CDR2: LNHDA, SQIVND (reference sequence). With 4 bases removed from V and 0 bases from J, the gap between germline ends came to 12 bases. CDR3 length: 15 amino acids. CDR3 nucleotide sequence: TGTGCCAGTAGTAAAGGACAGATCATGAACACTGAAGCTTTCTTT. It encodes CASSKGQIMNTEAFF.

J is TRBJ2-5 and V is TRBV29-1; D is undetermined. Germline loops: CDR1 SQVTM, CDR2 ANQGSEA. The CDR3 consists of 11 residues. The ends were cut back, 4 bases at V and 4 bases at J, with 7 bases in the middle. The CDR3 DNA reads as TGCAGCGTTGGAGGTTCAGAGACCCAGTACTTC. Encoded protein: CSVGGSETQYF. The variable domain in full, completed from reference TRBV29-1 and TRBJ2-5, reads SAVISQKPSRDICQRGTSLTIQCQVDSQVTMMFWYRQQPGQSLTLIATANQGSEATYESGFVIDKFPISRPNLTFSTLTVSNMSPEDSSIYLCSVGGSETQYFGPGTRLLVL.

The chain has TRBV6-6 and TRBJ2-7; D uncertain. The germline V and J ends were trimmed by 5 bases and 9 bases, with 20 bases remaining between them. Germline CDR1 and CDR2: MNHNY and SVGAGI (reference sequence). The CDR3 is 14 residues long. CDR3 residues: CASSTRLVGAAQYF. The CDR3 bases are TGTGCCAGCAGTACCCGGTTAGTGGGCGCCGCGCAGTACTTC.

The J gene is TRBJ2-4, the V gene TRBV2, with D tentatively TRBD1 (7 bases). The CDR3 runs 13 residues. Germline CDR1 reads SNHLY; CDR2 reads FYNNEI. V lost 5 bases and J 6 bases, leaving 11 bases between the germline ends. CDR3 nucleotide sequence: TGTGCCAGCAGTACGCAGGGGGGAAACATTCAGTACTTC. Residues: CASSTQGGNIQYF.

V gene TRBV29-1 combines with J gene TRBJ2-1; the match to TRBD1 covers 8 bases. Germline V gene lookup returns CDR1 SQVTM and CDR2 ANQGSEA. The V gene end was trimmed by 5 bases and the J gene end by 4 bases; junction bases not matched to a gene: 4. There are 13 residues in the CDR3. The CDR3 reads CSVKDRVYNEQFF. The CDR3 nucleotides read TGCAGCGTTAAGGACAGGGTTTACAATGAGCAGTTCTTC.

CDR3 loop: CASKTGSGSPLHF. The CDR3 nucleotides read TGTGCCAGCAAAACTGGGTCGGGATCACCCCTCCACTTT. The rearrangement links TRBV5-6 to TRBJ1-6; D not certain. CDR1 SGHDT and CDR2 YYEEEE come from the germline V gene. Trimming stripped 6 bases from V and 10 bases from J, with 14 bases between. This CDR3 is built from 13 residues.

CDR3 bases: TGTGCCAGCAGCCTTTGGACTAGCGGTACCTACGAGCAGTACTTC. This sequence encodes CASSLWTSGTYEQYF. V is TRBV5-4 and J is TRBJ2-7; the match to TRBD2 covers 10 bases. CDR3 length: 15 residues. Germline trimming cut 4 bases from V and 2 bases from J; bases unmatched to any gene: 6. Germline CDR1 is SGHNT and CDR2 is YYREEE (reference sequence).

The J gene is TRBJ2-2, the V gene TRBV5-1, with D unresolved. Germline CDR1 SGHRS, CDR2 YFSETQ. The CDR3 contains 14 residues. Trimming stripped 1 base from V and 4 bases from J, with 8 bases between. The CDR3 DNA reads TGCGCCAGCAGCTTGTCTACGGGCACCGGGGAGCTGTTTTTT. It encodes CASSLSTGTGELFF.

This clone was found a few times. The chain links TRBV6-5 to TRBJ1-2, with D maybe TRBD1 (5 bases). Germline lookup yields CDR1 MNHEY and CDR2 SVGAGI. This CDR3 is built from 14 residues. Between the trimmed V and J ends, which lost 2 bases and 3 bases, there was a span of 10 bases. CDR3: CASSYHRGDYGYTF. DNA for the CDR3: TGTGCCAGCAGTTACCATAGGGGAGACTATGGCTACACCTTC.

The rearrangement links TRBV10-3 to TRBJ2-6; D perhaps matches TRBD1 (5 bases). CDR1 and CDR2 (germline): ENHRY, SYGVKD. V was shortened by 11 bases and J by 8 bases, with 19 bases between the two germline ends. This CDR3 has 14 residues. CDR3 protein: CASQGNSMTNVLTF. The DNA of the CDR3 is TGTGCCTCTCAGGGTAATAGTATGACCAACGTCCTGACTTTC.

The chain employs TRBV7-9 and TRBJ2-2, with D possibly matching TRBD2 (5 bases). CDR3 size: 10 residues. Germline loops: CDR1 SEHNR, CDR2 FQNEAQ (reference sequence). V was clipped by 7 bases and J by 10 bases, with 7 bases between them. This CDR3 reads CASKEEELFF. The CDR3, as DNA: TGTGCCAGCAAGGAGGAGGAGCTGTTTTTT. The full variable domain, its missing parts supplied by reference TRBV7-9 and TRBJ2-2, is DTGVSQNPRHKITKRGQNVTFRCDPISEHNRLYWYRQTLGQGPEFLTYFQNEAQLEKSRLLSDRFSAERPKGSFSTLEIQRTEQGDSAMYLCASKEEELFFGEGSRLTVL.

The chain has TRBV15 and TRBJ2-7, with TRBD1 identical over 7 bases. V shed 1 base and J 6 bases; nucleotides not matched to a gene: 9. CDR3 size: 15 residues. Per germline, CDR1 LNHNV and CDR2 YYDKDF (reference sequence). CDR3 DNA: TGTGCCACCAGCAGAGTGAAGGGGGCTTTGTCCGAGCAGTACTTC. Encoded protein: CATSRVKGALSEQYF.

This clone appeared a single time. The chain links TRBV7-7 to TRBJ1-3, with a possible D match to TRBD1 (5 bases). Germline CDR1 SSHAT, CDR2 FNYEAQ (reference sequence). Trimming shortened V by 4 bases and J by 3 bases, and 13 bases separated the two germline ends. This CDR3 is built from 15 residues. The CDR3 region has the DNA TGTGCCAGCAGCTCTGGCTTGGGGGGTGGAAACACCATATATTTT. It yields the protein CASSSGLGGGNTIYF. Together with reference TRBV7-7 and TRBJ1-3, the CDR3 gives the full variable domain: GAGVSQSPRYKVTKRGQDVTLRCDPISSHATLYWYQQALGQGPEFLTYFNYEAQPDKSGLPSDRFSAERPEGSISTLTIQRTEQRDSAMYRCASSSGLGGGNTIYFGEGSWLTVV.

About this clone: The sample has other DNA sequences that encode this CDR3 too. This chain connects TRBV7-9 to TRBJ1-1, with D unclear. This CDR3 contains 13 residues. Germline-derived CDR1 and CDR2 are SEHNR and FQNEAQ (reference sequence). The ends were cut back, 5 bases at V and 1 base at J, with 8 bases in the middle. CDR3 coding DNA: TGTGCCAGCAGCACAACGGAGAACACTGAAGCTTTCTTT. It is translated as CASSTTENTEAFF.

With respect to this clone: Distinct nucleotide sequences in the sample also encode this CDR3. The chain couples TRBV5-1 to TRBJ1-2; D may be TRBD1 (5 bases). The ends were cut back, 0 bases at V and 4 bases at J, with 10 bases in the middle. The CDR3 has 14 amino acids. In germline, CDR1 is SGHRS, CDR2 YFSETQ. CDR3 nucleotides: TGCGCCAGCAGCTTGGGTCAGGGCGGCTATGGCTACACCTTC. Its protein is CASSLGQGGYGYTF.

The chain is built from TRBV18 and TRBJ2-2; no definite D call. The ends were cut back, 3 bases at V and 0 bases at J, with 5 bases in the middle. CDR1 and CDR2 from the germline V gene are KGHSH and LQKENI. The CDR3 is made up of 14 amino acids. CDR3 in DNA: TGTGCCAGCTCACCTGTTACGAACACCGGGGAGCTGTTTTTT. Translated, it gives CASSPVTNTGELFF.